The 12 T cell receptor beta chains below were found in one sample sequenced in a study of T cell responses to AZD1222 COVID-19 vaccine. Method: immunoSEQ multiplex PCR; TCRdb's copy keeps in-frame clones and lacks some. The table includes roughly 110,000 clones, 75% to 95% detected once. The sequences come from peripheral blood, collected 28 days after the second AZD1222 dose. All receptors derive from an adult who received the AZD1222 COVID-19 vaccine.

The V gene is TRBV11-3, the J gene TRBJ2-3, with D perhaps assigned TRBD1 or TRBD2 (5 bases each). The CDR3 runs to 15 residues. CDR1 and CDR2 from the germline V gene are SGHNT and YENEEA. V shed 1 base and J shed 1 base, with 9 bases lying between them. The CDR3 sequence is CASSLAGDRTDTQYF. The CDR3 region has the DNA TGTGCCAGCAGCTTAGCCGGGGACCGCACAGATACGCAGTATTTT.

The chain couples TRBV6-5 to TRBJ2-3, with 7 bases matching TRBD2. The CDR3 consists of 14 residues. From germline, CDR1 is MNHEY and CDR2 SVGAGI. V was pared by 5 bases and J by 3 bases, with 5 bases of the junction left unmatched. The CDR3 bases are TGTGCCAGCAGTCAGACTAGCTTAACAGATACGCAGTATTTT. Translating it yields CASSQTSLTDTQYF.

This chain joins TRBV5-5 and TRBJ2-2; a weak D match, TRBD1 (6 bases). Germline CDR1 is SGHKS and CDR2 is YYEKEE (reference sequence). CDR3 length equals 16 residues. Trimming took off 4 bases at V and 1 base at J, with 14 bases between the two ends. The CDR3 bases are TGTGCCAGCAGCCCTCAAGCCAGGGGGAACACCGGGGAGCTGTTTTTT. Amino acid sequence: CASSPQARGNTGELFF.

In DNA, the CDR3 is TGTGCCAGCTCACCCACGGGGGGTACCTACAATGAGCAGTTCTTC. It is translated as CASSPTGGTYNEQFF. The chain joins TRBV18 to TRBJ2-1; TRBD2 matches at 7 bases. The CDR3 consists of 15 residues. V shed 3 bases and J 2 bases; nucleotides not matched to a gene: 4. Germline V CDR1 and CDR2: KGHSH, LQKENI.

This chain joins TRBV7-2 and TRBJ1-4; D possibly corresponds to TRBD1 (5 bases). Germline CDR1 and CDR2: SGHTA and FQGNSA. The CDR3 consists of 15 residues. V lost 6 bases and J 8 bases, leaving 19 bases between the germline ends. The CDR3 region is CASSPWLQGSEKLFF. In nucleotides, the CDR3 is TGTGCCAGCAGTCCCTGGTTGCAGGGTAGCGAAAAACTGTTTTTT.

The CDR3 DNA follows: TGTGCCAGCAGTTATAGGACTAGCTCCTACAATGAGCAGTTCTTC. It yields the protein CASSYRTSSYNEQFF. The chain carries TRBV7-9 and TRBJ2-1, with 7 bases matching TRBD2. Per germline, CDR1 SEHNR and CDR2 FQNEAQ (reference sequence). Trimming removed 6 bases from V and 0 bases from J; junction bases left unmatched: 5. This CDR3 has 15 amino acids. Drawing the rest from reference TRBV7-9 and TRBJ2-1, the complete variable domain is DTGVSQNPRHKITKRGQNVTFRCDPISEHNRLYWYRQTLGQGPEFLTYFQNEAQLEKSRLLSDRFSAERPKGSFSTLEIQRTEQGDSAMYLCASSYRTSSYNEQFFGPGTRLTVL.

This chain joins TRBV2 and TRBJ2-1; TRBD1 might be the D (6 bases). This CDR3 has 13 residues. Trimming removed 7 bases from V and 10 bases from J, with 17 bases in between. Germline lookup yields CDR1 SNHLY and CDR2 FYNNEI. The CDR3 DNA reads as TGTGCCAGCACTAGGGGGTCCGGACAAGAGCAGTTCTTC. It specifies CASTRGSGQEQFF.

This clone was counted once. This chain's CDR3 is CASSFSDNQPQHF. CDR3 bases: TGTGCCAGCAGTTTTTCCGATAATCAGCCCCAGCATTTT. The chain is built from TRBV27 and TRBJ1-5, with D hard to call. V was clipped by 3 bases and J by 4 bases, with 7 bases between them. The CDR3 extends over 13 amino acids. Germline V CDR1 and CDR2: MNHEY, SMNVEV (reference sequence).

CDR3 loop: CASSERGRHTDTQYF. The CDR3 DNA reads TGTGCCAGCAGTGAGAGGGGCCGGCACACAGATACGCAGTATTTT. The chain recombines TRBV6-1 with TRBJ2-3; D may correspond to TRBD1 or TRBD2 (5 bases each). CDR3 size: 15 residues. Deletions cut 3 bases from V and 2 bases from J, with 12 bases between. Germline V gene sequence: CDR1 MNHNS, CDR2 SASEGT.

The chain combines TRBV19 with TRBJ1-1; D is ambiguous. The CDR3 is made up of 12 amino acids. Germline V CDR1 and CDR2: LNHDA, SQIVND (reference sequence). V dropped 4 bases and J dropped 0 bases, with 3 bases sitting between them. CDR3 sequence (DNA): TGTGCCAGTAGTAAAGTGAACACTGAAGCTTTCTTT. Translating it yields CASSKVNTEAFF. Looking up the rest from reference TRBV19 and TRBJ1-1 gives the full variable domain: DGGITQSPKYLFRKEGQNVTLSCEQNLNHDAMYWYRQDPGQGLRLIYYSQIVNDFQKGDIAEGYSVSREKKESFPLTVTSAQKNPTAFYLCASSKVNTEAFFGQGTRLTVV.

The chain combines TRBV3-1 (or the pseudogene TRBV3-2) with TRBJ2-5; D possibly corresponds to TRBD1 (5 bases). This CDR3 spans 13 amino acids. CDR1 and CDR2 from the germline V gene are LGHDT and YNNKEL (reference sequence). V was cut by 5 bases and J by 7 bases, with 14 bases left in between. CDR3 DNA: TGTGCCAGCAGCGAGCAGGGTATTGGGACCCAGTACTTC. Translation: CASSEQGIGTQYF.

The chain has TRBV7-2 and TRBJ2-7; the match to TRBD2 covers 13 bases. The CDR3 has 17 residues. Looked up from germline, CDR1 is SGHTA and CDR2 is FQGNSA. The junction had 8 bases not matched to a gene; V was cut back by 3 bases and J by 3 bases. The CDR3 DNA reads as TGTGCCAGCAGCTTGGCCGGGACTAGCGGGATTAGCTACGAGCAGTACTTC. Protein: CASSLAGTSGISYEQYF.